This T cell receptor beta chain was identified in a study of T-cell reconstitution after alpha-beta-depleted transplantation in children. Trimming cost V 0 bases and J 4 bases, with 11 bases left between them. Germline CDR1 reads SGDLS; CDR2 reads YYNGEE. This CDR3 has 14 residues. For TCRbeta, the library was prepared with unique molecular identifiers. TCRdb analysed the PCR reads with MiXCR anew, one entry per CDR3 protein. The table has about 340,000 distinct CDR3 sequences, 13% seen once. This specimen consisted of PBMCs, obtained from the stem cell graft. The V call is TRBV9, the J call TRBJ2-7; either TRBD1 or TRBD2 may supply D (5 bases each). The clonotype was recovered from a human donor who donated a stem cell graft to a child with Fanconi anemia. This CDR3 is CASSVGDARYEQYF. The CDR3 bases are TGTGCCAGCAGCGTAGGGGACGCCCGATACGAGCAGTACTTC. The whole variable domain, filled in from reference TRBV9 and TRBJ2-7, reads DSGVTQTPKHLITATGQRVTLRCSPRSGDLSVYWYQQSLDQGLQFLIQYYNGEERAKGNILERFSAQQFPDLHSELNLSSLELGDSALYFCASSVGDARYEQYFGPGTRLTVT.